Following are 3 T cell receptor beta chains from one sample sequenced in a study of CD8+CD57+ T cells in acquired aplastic anemia. Profiles of TCR beta VDJ and CDR3 were generated from a genomic DNA template. TCRdb analysed the reads with MiXCR anew, one entry per CDR3 protein. The top ten clones hold about 31% of a sample with approximately 200,000 distinct CDR3 sequences, over 60% of them seen once. Material for sequencing was sorted CD4+, CD8+, or CD8+CD57+ T cells (not recorded which) from PBMCs. The receptors shown here come from a human donor in good health.

This clonotype was detected only once. J is TRBJ1-1 and V is TRBV10-3; maybe TRBD1 (6 bases). The V end was cut by 6 bases, the J end by 2 bases, with 19 bases between. The CDR3 is 16 residues long. Germline V gene data show CDR1 as ENHRY and CDR2 as SYGVKD. The CDR3 bases are TGTGCCATCAGAGGCTTCGACAGGTCCATAAACACTGAAGCTTTCTTT. This encodes CAIRGFDRSINTEAFF.

The chain employs TRBV20-1 and TRBJ2-1; TRBD2 aligns across 9 bases. The CDR3 spans 15 residues. The germline gives CDR1 DFQATT, CDR2 SNEGSKA (reference sequence). After removal of 2 bases from V and 3 bases from J, the junction contained 5 bases not matched to a gene. This CDR3 reads CSARPSGGNYNEQFF. In nucleotides, the CDR3 is TGCAGTGCTAGACCCAGCGGGGGGAACTACAATGAGCAGTTCTTC.

This chain uses TRBV7-6 with TRBJ2-3; TRBD2 might be the D (6 bases). Germline CDR1 is SGHVS and CDR2 is FNYEAQ. This CDR3 spans 15 amino acids. Trimming took 5 bases from V and 4 from J, leaving 16 bases between them. The CDR3 loop reads CASSPDREFADTQYF. The DNA for the CDR3 is TGTGCCAGCAGCCCCGACCGGGAGTTCGCAGATACGCAGTATTTT. Complete variable domain (other parts from reference TRBV7-6 and TRBJ2-3): GAGVSQSPRYKVTKRGQDVALRCDPISGHVSLYWYRQALGQGPEFLTYFNYEAQQDKSGLPNDRFSAERPEGSISTLTIQRTEQRDSAMYRCASSPDREFADTQYFGPGTRLTVL.